This T cell receptor beta chain was sequenced in a study of prognosis after radiotherapy for stage I lung cancer. Overall study: Non-small cell lung cancer patients at stage I were enrolled between 2018 and early 2019.

Each of two time points yielded six milliliters of peripheral venous blood. Between the trimmed V and J ends, which lost 7 bases and 3 bases, there was a span of 16 bases. This CDR3 has 14 residues. Germline CDR1 reads LNHDA; CDR2 reads SQIVND (reference sequence). It was by two-round multiplex PCR that TCR beta CDR3 was amplified from genomic DNA. TRBV and TRBJ genes each had their own specific primers in first-round PCR. Using its own MiXCR run on the multiplex PCR reads, TCRdb lists one record per CDR3 protein. Here the sample spans roughly 13,000 distinct CDR3 sequences, roughly 50% being singletons.

J is TRBJ2-7 and V is TRBV19, with unresolved D. Sequenced material: PBMCs, taken before or after stereotactic body radiation therapy (not recorded which). This receptor was identified in a donor at least 50 years old with non-small cell lung cancer. In DNA form, the CDR3 reads TGTGCCAGTAAGGCTCAGGCCCTGAACTACGAGCAGTACTTC. Residues: CASKAQALNYEQYF.